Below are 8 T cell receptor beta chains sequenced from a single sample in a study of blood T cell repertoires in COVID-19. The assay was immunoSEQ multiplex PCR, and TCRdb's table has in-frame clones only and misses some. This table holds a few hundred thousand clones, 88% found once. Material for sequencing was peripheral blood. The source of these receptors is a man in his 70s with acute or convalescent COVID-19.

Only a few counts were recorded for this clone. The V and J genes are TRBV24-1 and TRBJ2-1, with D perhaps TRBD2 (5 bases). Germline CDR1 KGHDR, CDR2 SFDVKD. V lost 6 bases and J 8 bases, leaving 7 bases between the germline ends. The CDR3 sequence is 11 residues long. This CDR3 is CATSLRDEQFF. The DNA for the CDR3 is TGTGCCACCAGTCTGAGGGATGAGCAGTTCTTC.

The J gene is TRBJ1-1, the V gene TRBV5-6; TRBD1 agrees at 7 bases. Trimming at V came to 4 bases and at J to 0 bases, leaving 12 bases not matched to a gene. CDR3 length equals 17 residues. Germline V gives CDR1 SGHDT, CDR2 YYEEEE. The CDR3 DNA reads TGTGCCAGCAGCCTCTACCGGGACAGACCTATGAACACTGAAGCTTTCTTT. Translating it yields CASSLYRDRPMNTEAFF.

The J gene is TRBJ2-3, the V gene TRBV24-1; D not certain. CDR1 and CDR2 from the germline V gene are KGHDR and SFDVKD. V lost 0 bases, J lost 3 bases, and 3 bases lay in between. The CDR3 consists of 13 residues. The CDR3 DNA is TGTGCCACCAGTGATTTGTTAACAGATACGCAGTATTTT. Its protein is CATSDLLTDTQYF.

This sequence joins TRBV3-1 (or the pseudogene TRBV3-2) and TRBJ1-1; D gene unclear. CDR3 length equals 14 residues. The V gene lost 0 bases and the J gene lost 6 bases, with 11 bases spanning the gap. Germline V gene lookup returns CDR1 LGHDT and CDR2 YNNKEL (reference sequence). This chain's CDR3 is CASSQDRRVSEAFF. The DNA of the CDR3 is TGTGCCAGCAGCCAAGATCGGAGGGTCTCTGAAGCTTTCTTT.

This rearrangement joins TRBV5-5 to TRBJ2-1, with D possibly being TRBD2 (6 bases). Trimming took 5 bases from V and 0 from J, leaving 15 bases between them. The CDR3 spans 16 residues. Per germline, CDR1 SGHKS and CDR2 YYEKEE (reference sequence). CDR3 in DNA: TGTGCCAGCAGTATGACATGGGACTTCTCCTACAATGAGCAGTTCTTC. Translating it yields CASSMTWDFSYNEQFF.

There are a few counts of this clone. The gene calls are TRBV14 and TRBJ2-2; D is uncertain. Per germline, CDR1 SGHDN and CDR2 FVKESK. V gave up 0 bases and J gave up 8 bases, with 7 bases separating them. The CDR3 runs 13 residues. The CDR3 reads CASSQDRLGELFF. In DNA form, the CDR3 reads TGTGCCAGCAGCCAAGACCGACTTGGGGAGCTGTTTTTT.

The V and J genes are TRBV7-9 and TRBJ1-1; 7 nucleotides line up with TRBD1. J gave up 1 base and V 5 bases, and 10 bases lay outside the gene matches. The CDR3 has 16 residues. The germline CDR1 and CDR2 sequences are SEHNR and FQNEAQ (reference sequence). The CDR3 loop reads CASSHSGGGKNTEAFF. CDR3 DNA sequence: TGTGCCAGCAGCCACTCGGGAGGGGGCAAGAACACTGAAGCTTTCTTT.

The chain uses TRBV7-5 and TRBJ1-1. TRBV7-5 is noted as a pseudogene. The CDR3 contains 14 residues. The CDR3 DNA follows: TGTGTCAGAAGGTTGGAGTGTATGAACACTGAAGCTTTCTTT. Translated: CVRRLECMNTEAFF.